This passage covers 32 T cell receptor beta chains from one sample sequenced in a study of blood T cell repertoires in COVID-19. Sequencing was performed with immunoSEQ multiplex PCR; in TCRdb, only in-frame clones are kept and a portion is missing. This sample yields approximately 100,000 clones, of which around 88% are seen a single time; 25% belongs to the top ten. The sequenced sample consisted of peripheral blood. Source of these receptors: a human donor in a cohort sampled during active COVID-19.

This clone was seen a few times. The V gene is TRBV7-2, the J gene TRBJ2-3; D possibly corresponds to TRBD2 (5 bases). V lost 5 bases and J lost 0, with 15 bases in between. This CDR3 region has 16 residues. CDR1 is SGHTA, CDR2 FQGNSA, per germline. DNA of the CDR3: TGTGCCAGCAGCAGTTATCGGAGGTCTAGCACAGATACGCAGTATTTT. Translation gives CASSSYRRSSTDTQYF.

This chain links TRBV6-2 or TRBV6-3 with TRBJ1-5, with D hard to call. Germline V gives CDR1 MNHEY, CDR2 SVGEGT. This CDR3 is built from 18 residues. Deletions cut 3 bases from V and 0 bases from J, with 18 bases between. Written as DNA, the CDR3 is TGTGCCAGCAGTTATACGGCGACACTCGTGCTTAGCAATCAGCCCCAGCATTTT. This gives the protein CASSYTATLVLSNQPQHF.

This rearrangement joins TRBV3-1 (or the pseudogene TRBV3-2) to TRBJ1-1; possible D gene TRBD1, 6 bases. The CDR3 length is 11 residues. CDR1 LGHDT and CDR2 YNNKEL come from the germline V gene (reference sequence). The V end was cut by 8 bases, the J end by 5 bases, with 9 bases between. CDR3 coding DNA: TGTGCCAGCGGCACAGGGACTGAAGCTTTCTTT. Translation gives CASGTGTEAFF.

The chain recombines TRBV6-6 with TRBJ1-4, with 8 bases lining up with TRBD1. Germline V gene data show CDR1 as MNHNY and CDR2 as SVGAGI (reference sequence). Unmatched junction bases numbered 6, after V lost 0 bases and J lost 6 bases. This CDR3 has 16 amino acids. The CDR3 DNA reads TGTGCCAGCAGTTACTCGGACAGGGTGGGCGATGAAAAACTGTTTTTT. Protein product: CASSYSDRVGDEKLFF.

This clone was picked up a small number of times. CDR3 nucleotide sequence: TGTGCCAGCCGGGCGACAGGAAACTCCTACGAGCAGTACTTC. Amino acid sequence: CASRATGNSYEQYF. V is TRBV6-5 and J is TRBJ2-7, with D perhaps TRBD1 (6 bases). CDR1 is MNHEY, CDR2 SVGAGI, per germline. CDR3 size: 14 residues. With 8 bases removed from V and 0 bases from J, the gap between germline ends came to 14 bases.

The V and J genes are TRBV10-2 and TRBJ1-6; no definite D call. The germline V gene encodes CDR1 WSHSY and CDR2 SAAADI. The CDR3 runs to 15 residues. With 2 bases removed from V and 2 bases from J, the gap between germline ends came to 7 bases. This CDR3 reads CASSERETYNSPLHF. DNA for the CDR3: TGCGCCAGCAGTGAGAGGGAGACCTATAATTCACCCCTCCACTTT.

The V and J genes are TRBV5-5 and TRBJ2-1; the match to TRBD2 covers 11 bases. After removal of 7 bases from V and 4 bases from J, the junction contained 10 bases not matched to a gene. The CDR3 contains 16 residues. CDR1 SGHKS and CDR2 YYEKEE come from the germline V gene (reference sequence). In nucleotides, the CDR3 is TGTGCCAGCTTGCATAGCGGGGGGGAGACATACAATGAGCAGTTCTTC. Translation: CASLHSGGETYNEQFF.

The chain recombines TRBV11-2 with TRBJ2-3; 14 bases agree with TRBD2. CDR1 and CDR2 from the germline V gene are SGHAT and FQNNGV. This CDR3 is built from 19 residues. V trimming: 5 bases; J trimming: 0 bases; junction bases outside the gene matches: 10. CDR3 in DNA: TGTGCCAGCAGCCCAGGGACTAGCGGGGGTATACGGAGCACAGATACGCAGTATTTT. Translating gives CASSPGTSGGIRSTDTQYF. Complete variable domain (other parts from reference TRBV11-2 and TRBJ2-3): EAGVAQSPRYKIIEKRQSVAFWCNPISGHATLYWYQQILGQGPKLLIQFQNNGVVDDSQLPKDRFSAERLKGVDSTLKIQPAKLEDSAVYLCASSPGTSGGIRSTDTQYFGPGTRLTVL.

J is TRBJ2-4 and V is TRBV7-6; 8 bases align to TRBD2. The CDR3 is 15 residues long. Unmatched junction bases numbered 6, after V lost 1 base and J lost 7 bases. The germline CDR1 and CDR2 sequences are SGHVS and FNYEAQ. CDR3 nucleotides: TGTGCCAGCAGCTTAGAAGCGGGAGTTGATAACATTCAGTACTTC. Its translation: CASSLEAGVDNIQYF.

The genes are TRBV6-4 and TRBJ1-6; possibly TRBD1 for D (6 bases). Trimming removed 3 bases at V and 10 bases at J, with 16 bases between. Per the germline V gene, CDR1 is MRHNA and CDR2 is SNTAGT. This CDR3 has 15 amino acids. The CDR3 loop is CASSERAGENSPLHF. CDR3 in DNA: TGTGCCAGCAGTGAAAGGGCAGGGGAAAACTCACCCCTCCACTTT.

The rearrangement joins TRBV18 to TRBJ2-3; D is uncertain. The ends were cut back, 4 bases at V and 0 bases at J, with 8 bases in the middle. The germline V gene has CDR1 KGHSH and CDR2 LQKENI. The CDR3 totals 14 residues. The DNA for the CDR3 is TGTGCCAGCTCACGAGAAAGAAGCACAGATACGCAGTATTTT. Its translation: CASSRERSTDTQYF.

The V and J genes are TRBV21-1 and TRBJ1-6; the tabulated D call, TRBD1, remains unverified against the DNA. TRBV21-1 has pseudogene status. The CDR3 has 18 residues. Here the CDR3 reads CASSKPREGGLYNSPLHF. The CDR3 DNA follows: TGTGCCAGCAGCAAACCTCGTGAAGGGGGCCTCTATAATTCACCCCTCCACTTT.

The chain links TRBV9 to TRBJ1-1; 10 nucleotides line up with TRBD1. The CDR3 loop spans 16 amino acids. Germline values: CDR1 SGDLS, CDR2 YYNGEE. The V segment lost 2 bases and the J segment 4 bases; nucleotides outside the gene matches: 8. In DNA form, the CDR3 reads TGTGCCAGCAGCGTTAACCCGGGACAGGGGCCCACTGAAGCTTTCTTT. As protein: CASSVNPGQGPTEAFF.

Here the CDR3 reads CATGTGDTDTQYF. The DNA for the CDR3 is TGTGCCACCGGGACAGGGGACACAGATACGCAGTATTTT. This sequence joins TRBV24-1 and TRBJ2-3, with 10 bases that match TRBD1. CDR3 size: 13 residues. Germline lookup yields CDR1 KGHDR and CDR2 SFDVKD. V gave up 9 bases and J gave up 2 bases; unmatched junction bases: 1.

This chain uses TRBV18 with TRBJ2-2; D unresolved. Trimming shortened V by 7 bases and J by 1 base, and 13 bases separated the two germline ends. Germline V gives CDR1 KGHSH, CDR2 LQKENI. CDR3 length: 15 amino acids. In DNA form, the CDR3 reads TGTGCCAGCTTACTCGCGCAGGAGAACACCGGGGAGCTGTTTTTT. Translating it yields CASLLAQENTGELFF.

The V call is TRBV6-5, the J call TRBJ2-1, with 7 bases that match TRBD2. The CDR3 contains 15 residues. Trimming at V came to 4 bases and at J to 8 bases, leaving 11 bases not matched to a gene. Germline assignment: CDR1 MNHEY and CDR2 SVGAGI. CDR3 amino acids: CASSSRGVARYEQFF. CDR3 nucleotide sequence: TGTGCCAGCAGTTCCCGGGGGGTCGCTAGGTATGAGCAGTTCTTC.

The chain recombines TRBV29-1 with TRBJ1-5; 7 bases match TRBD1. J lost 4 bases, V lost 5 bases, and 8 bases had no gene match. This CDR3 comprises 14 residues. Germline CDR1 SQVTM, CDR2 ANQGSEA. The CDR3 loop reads CSVRGQDPNQPQHF. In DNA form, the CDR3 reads TGCAGCGTTCGAGGACAGGACCCAAATCAGCCCCAGCATTTT.

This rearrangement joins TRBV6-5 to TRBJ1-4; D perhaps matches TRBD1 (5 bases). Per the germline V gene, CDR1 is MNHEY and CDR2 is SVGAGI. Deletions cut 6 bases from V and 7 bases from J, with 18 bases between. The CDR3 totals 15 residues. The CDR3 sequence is CASSSGLPPGEKLFF. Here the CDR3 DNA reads TGTGCCAGCAGCTCGGGACTCCCGCCCGGTGAAAAACTGTTTTTT.

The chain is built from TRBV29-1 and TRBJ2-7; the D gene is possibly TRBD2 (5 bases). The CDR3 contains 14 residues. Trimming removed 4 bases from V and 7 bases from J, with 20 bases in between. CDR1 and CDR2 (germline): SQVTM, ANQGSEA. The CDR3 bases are TGCAGCGTTGCTCCTGACCCCGGGGTCAGGGAGCAGTACTTC. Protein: CSVAPDPGVREQYF.

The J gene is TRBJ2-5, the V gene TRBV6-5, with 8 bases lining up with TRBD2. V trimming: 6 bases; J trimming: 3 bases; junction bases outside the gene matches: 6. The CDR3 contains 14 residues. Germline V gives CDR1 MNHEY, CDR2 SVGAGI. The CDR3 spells CASRNQGLEETQYF. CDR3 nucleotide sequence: TGTGCCAGCAGGAACCAGGGACTAGAAGAGACCCAGTACTTC.

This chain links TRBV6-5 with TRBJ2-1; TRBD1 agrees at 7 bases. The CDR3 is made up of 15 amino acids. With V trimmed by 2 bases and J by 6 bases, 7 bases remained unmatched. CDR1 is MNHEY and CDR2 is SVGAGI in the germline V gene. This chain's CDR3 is CASSYTGTVSNEQFF. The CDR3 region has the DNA TGTGCCAGCAGTTACACCGGGACAGTATCCAATGAGCAGTTCTTC.

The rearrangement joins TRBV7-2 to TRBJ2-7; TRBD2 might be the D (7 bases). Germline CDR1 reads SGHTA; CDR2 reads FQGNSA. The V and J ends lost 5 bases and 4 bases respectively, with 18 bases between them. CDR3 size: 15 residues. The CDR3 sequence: CASSQGGGFLYEQYF. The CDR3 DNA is TGTGCCAGCAGCCAAGGGGGGGGTTTTTTATACGAGCAGTACTTC.

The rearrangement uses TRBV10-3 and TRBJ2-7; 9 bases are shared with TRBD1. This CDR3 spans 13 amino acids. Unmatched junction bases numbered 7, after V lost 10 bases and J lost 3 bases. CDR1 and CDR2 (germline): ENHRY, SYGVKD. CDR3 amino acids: CATGETGGYEQYF. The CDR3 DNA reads TGTGCCACCGGGGAGACAGGGGGCTACGAGCAGTACTTC.

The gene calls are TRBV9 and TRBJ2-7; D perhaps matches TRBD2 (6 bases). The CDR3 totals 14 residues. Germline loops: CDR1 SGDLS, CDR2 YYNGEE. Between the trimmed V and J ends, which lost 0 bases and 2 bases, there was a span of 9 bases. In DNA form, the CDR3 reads TGTGCCAGCAGCGTAGACGGACTAACCTACGAGCAGTACTTC. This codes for CASSVDGLTYEQYF. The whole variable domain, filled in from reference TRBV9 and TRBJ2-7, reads DSGVTQTPKHLITATGQRVTLRCSPRSGDLSVYWYQQSLDQGLQFLIQYYNGEERAKGNILERFSAQQFPDLHSELNLSSLELGDSALYFCASSVDGLTYEQYFGPGTRLTVT.

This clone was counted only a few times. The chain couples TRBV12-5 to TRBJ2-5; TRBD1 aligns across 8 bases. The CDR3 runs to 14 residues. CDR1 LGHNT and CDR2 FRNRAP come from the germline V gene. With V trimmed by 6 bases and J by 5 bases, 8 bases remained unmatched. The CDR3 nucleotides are TGTGCTAGTGGCCGGACAGGGATCAGGGAGACCCAGTACTTC. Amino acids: CASGRTGIRETQYF.

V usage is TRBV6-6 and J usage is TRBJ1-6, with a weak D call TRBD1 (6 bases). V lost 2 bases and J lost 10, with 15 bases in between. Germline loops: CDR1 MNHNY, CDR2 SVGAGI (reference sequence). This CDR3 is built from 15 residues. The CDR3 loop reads CASSYRDNARSPLHF. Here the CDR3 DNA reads TGTGCCAGCAGTTACCGGGACAACGCAAGGTCACCCCTCCACTTT.

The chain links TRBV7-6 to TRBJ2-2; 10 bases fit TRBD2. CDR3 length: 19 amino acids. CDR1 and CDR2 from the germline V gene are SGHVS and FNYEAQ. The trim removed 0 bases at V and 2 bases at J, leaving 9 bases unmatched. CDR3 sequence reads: CASSLAPNPSGGNTGELFF. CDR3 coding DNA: TGTGCCAGCAGCTTAGCACCTAATCCTAGCGGGGGCAACACCGGGGAGCTGTTTTTT. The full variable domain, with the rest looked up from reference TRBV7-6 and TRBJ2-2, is GAGVSQSPRYKVTKRGQDVALRCDPISGHVSLYWYRQALGQGPEFLTYFNYEAQQDKSGLPNDRFSAERPEGSISTLTIQRTEQRDSAMYRCASSLAPNPSGGNTGELFFGEGSRLTVL.

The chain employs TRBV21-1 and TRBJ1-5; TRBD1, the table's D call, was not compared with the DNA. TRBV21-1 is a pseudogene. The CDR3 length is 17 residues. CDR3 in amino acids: CASSKPESGTGAQPQHF. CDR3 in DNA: TGTGCCAGCAGCAAACCGGAATCCGGGACAGGGGCGCAGCCCCAGCATTTT.

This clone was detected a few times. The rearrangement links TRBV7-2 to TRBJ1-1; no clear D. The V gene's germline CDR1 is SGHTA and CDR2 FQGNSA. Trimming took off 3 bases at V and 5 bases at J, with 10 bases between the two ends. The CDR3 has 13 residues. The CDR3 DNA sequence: TGTGCCAGCAGCTTCGGGGAGAAAACTGAAGCTTTCTTT. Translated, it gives CASSFGEKTEAFF.

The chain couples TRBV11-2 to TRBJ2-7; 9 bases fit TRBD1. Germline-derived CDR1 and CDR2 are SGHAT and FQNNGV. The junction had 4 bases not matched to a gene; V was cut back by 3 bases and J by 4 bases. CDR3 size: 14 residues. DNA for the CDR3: TGTGCCAGCAGCTTTGGACAGGGGAAGTACGAGCAGTACTTC. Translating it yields CASSFGQGKYEQYF.

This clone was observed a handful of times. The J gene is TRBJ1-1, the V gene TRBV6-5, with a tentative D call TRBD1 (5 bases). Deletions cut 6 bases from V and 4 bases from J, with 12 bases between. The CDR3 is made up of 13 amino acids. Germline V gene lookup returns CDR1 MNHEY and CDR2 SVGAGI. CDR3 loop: CASSLGTATEAFF. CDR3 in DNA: TGTGCCAGCAGCCTCGGGACTGCCACTGAAGCTTTCTTT.

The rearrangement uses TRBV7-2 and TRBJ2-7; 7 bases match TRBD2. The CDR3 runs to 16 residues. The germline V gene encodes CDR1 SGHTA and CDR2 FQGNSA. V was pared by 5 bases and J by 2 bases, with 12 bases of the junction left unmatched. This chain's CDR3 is CASSQRAGSLTYEQYF. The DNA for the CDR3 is TGTGCCAGCAGCCAGAGAGCGGGGTCCCTAACCTACGAGCAGTACTTC. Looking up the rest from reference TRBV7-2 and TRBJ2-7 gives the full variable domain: GAGVSQSPSNKVTEKGKDVELRCDPISGHTALYWYRQSLGQGLEFLIYFQGNSAPDKSGLPSDRFSAERTGGSVSTLTIQRTQQEDSAVYLCASSQRAGSLTYEQYFGPGTRLTVT.